Following are 8 T cell receptor beta chains from one sample sequenced in a study of regulatory T cells in long-lasting Graves disease. Libraries of TCR beta came from iRepertoire HTBI primers plus Arm-PCR of CDR3 regions. TCRdb fed the multiplex PCR reads into MiXCR, producing one record per CDR3 protein. The sample has around 450,000 distinct CDR3 sequences; around a fifth are singletons. Time point noted: persistent/refractory GD, antithyroid drugs over 5 years with positive TRAb. Scientists built the TCR library using RNA that was extracted from PBMCs. The sequencing here drew on peripheral blood mononuclear cells (PBMCs), taken when the disease was refractory, from a patient treated with antithyroid drugs. The origin of the receptors is a female donor with Graves disease.

The CDR3 nucleotides read TGCGCCAGCAGCCAAGGGACAGACCGCACAGATACGCAGTATTTT. It translates to CASSQGTDRTDTQYF. The V call is TRBV4-3, the J call TRBJ2-3, with D possibly matching TRBD1 (6 bases). From germline, CDR1 is LGHNA and CDR2 YSLEER. The CDR3 length is 15 residues. Trimming cost V 1 base and J 1 base, with 9 bases left between them.

The sample holds many counts of this clonotype. The gene calls are TRBV5-4 and TRBJ2-7, with unresolved D. The CDR3 contains 13 residues. Trimming removed 0 bases from V and 5 bases from J, with 9 bases in between. Germline V CDR1 and CDR2: SGHNT, YYREEE (reference sequence). This chain's CDR3 is CASSLASENEQYF. The CDR3 nucleotides read TGTGCCAGCAGCTTGGCCAGTGAGAACGAGCAGTACTTC.

This clonotype showed up many times. The V call is TRBV28, the J call TRBJ1-1; D is undetermined. Germline CDR1 reads MDHEN; CDR2 reads SYDVKM. Trimming took 6 bases from V and 0 from J, leaving 8 bases between them. CDR3 length: 13 amino acids. The CDR3 loop is CASSQLMNTEAFF. The DNA of the CDR3 is TGTGCCAGCAGCCAGTTGATGAACACTGAAGCTTTCTTT.

This clonotype was recorded many times. This chain uses TRBV6-2 or TRBV6-3 with TRBJ2-7; TRBD1 matches at 8 bases. The CDR3 runs to 14 residues. The J segment lost 2 bases and the V segment lost 5 bases, leaving 5 bases of the junction unmatched. CDR1 MNHEY and CDR2 SVGEGT come from the germline V gene. CDR3 sequence: CASSPDRGAYEQYF. In nucleotides, the CDR3 is TGTGCCAGCAGTCCAGACAGGGGAGCCTACGAGCAGTACTTC.

The genes are TRBV25-1 and TRBJ1-1; TRBD1 aligns across 11 bases. V shed 5 bases, J shed 6 bases, and the junction held 8 bases outside the gene matches. This CDR3 has 15 amino acids. Germline CDR1 and CDR2: MGHDK and SYGVNS. The CDR3 reads CASSTGTGGGAEAFF. In nucleotides, the CDR3 is TGTGCCAGCAGTACCGGGACAGGGGGTGGAGCTGAAGCTTTCTTT.

This clonotype was detected ten times or more. The chain recombines TRBV24-1 with TRBJ1-5; D gene uncertain. Germline CDR1 and CDR2: KGHDR and SFDVKD. This CDR3 is built from 13 residues. The V end lost 5 bases, the J end lost 2 bases, and 6 bases lay between the germline ends. CDR3 sequence reads: CATSALGNQPQHF. DNA of the CDR3: TGTGCCACCAGTGCGTTGGGCAATCAGCCCCAGCATTTT.

This clonotype was recorded many times. This chain connects TRBV10-3 to TRBJ2-5, with 12 bases that match TRBD2. This CDR3 region has 18 residues. The V gene end was trimmed by 3 bases and the J gene end by 4 bases; junction bases not matched to a gene: 12. Germline V gene sequence: CDR1 ENHRY, CDR2 SYGVKD. This chain's CDR3 is CAISDRLAGAFHRETQYF. CDR3 sequence (DNA): TGTGCCATCAGTGACCGACTAGCGGGGGCGTTCCATCGAGAGACCCAGTACTTC.

This clonotype has more than one count but fewer than ten. The chain is built from TRBV7-8 and TRBJ2-7; D gene uncertain. V dropped 1 base and J dropped 3 bases, with 4 bases sitting between them. The CDR3 totals 12 residues. Germline V gives CDR1 SGHVS, CDR2 FQNEAQ. In DNA, the CDR3 is TGTGCCAGCAGCTTAGAGTACTACGAGCAGTACTTC. Protein: CASSLEYYEQYF.